These 12 T cell receptor beta chains share one sample of origin, sequenced in a study of sequential checkpoint blockade in melanoma (dated by TCRdb to the late 2010s). Library prep was done by the immunoSEQ multiplex PCR assay. TCRdb obtained this table from immuneACCESS and retained in-frame rearrangements with V and J assigned. These tables miss some clones; where compared with another copy, unresolved V genes account for less than half of the shortfall, and the remainder is unexplained. For this sample the table gives 25,000 to 30,000 clones, of which 77% were detected only once. 13% of the sample lies in the top ten. The treatment or condition label for this specimen denotes: randomized to nivolumab then ipilimumab (arm A) or the reverse (arm B). The sample here was CD8+ T cells sorted from blood (inferred from file names), taken from a patient given nivolumab and ipilimumab in sequence. These receptors all stem from a human donor with melanoma.

The chain uses TRBV5-1 and TRBJ2-1; TRBD1 matches at 8 bases. V gave up 4 bases and J gave up 5 bases; unmatched junction bases: 5. The CDR3 consists of 14 residues. The V gene's germline CDR1 is SGHRS and CDR2 YFSETQ. The CDR3 DNA sequence: TGCGCCAGCAGCCCAGGGGGCGAGGACAATGAGCAGTTCTTC. It encodes CASSPGGEDNEQFF. The complete variable domain, with remaining parts taken from reference TRBV5-1 and TRBJ2-1, reads KAGVTQTPRYLIKTRGQQVTLSCSPISGHRSVSWYQQTPGQGLQFLFEYFSETQRNKGNFPGRFSGRQFSNSRSEMNVSTLELGDSALYLCASSPGGEDNEQFFGPGTRLTVL.

The rearrangement joins TRBV5-6 to TRBJ2-7, with no clear D. Germline V gene data show CDR1 as SGHDT and CDR2 as YYEEEE. CDR3 size: 13 residues. The V end was cut by 2 bases, the J end by 4 bases, with 10 bases between. CDR3 protein: CASSFTDRYEQYF. CDR3 nucleotides: TGTGCCAGCAGCTTCACAGATCGGTACGAGCAGTACTTC.

This chain joins TRBV9 and TRBJ1-5; 12 nucleotides line up with TRBD1. V was pared by 4 bases and J by 5 bases, with 4 bases of the junction left unmatched. The CDR3 contains 15 residues. Germline V CDR1 and CDR2: SGDLS, YYNGEE. The CDR3 reads CASSPGTGGHQPQHF. The DNA for the CDR3 is TGTGCCAGCAGCCCTGGGACAGGGGGCCATCAGCCCCAGCATTTT.

A few counts support this clone. Other DNA sequences of this sample code for an identical CDR3. This sequence joins TRBV28 and TRBJ1-2; D uncertain. V was cut by 6 bases and J by 3 bases, with 11 bases left in between. The germline CDR1 and CDR2 sequences are MDHEN and SYDVKM. This CDR3 comprises 13 residues. The CDR3 region is CASRPPEDYGYTF. Here the CDR3 DNA reads TGTGCCAGCAGACCACCCGAGGACTATGGCTACACCTTC.

CDR3 nucleotide sequence: TGTGCCAGCGGAGCCGGTCACGGACAGTCTAATCAGCCCCAGCATTTT. Translated, it gives CASGAGHGQSNQPQHF. J is TRBJ1-5 and V is TRBV2; weak D call: TRBD1 (6 bases). CDR1 and CDR2 from the germline V gene are SNHLY and FYNNEI. This CDR3 has 16 residues. The ends were cut back, 8 bases at V and 4 bases at J, with 21 bases in the middle.

The V call is TRBV9, the J call TRBJ2-1; perhaps TRBD2 as D (5 bases). Germline lookup yields CDR1 SGDLS and CDR2 YYNGEE. The CDR3 extends over 11 amino acids. Between the trimmed V and J ends, which lost 5 bases and 9 bases, there was a span of 9 bases. CDR3: CASRGVGEQFF. DNA for the CDR3: TGTGCCAGCAGGGGAGTGGGTGAGCAGTTCTTC.

This chain links TRBV27 with TRBJ1-2, with no clear D. V lost 7 bases and J 0 bases, leaving 12 bases between the germline ends. This CDR3 is 14 amino acids long. CDR1 is MNHEY and CDR2 is SMNVEV in the germline V gene (reference sequence). CDR3 DNA: TGTGCCAGCACGGCCCGGGGTGCTAACTATGGCTACACCTTC. It is translated as CASTARGANYGYTF.

Remarks on this clone: Mismatch with germline at one junction end may stem from a read error. The genes are TRBV6-5 and TRBJ2-7, with 11 bases aligning to TRBD1. CDR3 size: 13 residues. Germline CDR1 MNHEY, CDR2 SVGAGI. DNA for the CDR3: TGTGCCAGCAGTTACTCGACCGGGACAGGGGGACTCTTC. Translation: CASSYSTGTGGLF.

The table lists this clone with a count of one. The gene calls are TRBV7-2 and TRBJ1-1; D gene unclear. Trimming pared 1 base from V and 1 base from J, leaving 7 bases between. The CDR3 totals 14 residues. Germline CDR1 reads SGHTA; CDR2 reads FQGNSA. The CDR3 bases are TGTGCCAGCAGCTTAGGGGCAGGGAACACTGAAGCTTTCTTT. It yields the protein CASSLGAGNTEAFF. Supplemented by reference TRBV7-2 and TRBJ1-1, the full variable domain reads GAGVSQSPSNKVTEKGKDVELRCDPISGHTALYWYRQSLGQGLEFLIYFQGNSAPDKSGLPSDRFSAERTGGSVSTLTIQRTQQEDSAVYLCASSLGAGNTEAFFGQGTRLTVV.

This clone showed up just once. The rearrangement links TRBV9 to TRBJ1-1, with 8 bases matching TRBD1. The CDR3 runs to 13 residues. Germline V gene data show CDR1 as SGDLS and CDR2 as YYNGEE. The V and J ends lost 4 bases and 5 bases, in that order; junction bases with no gene match: 4. CDR3 in amino acids: CASSTQGGTEAFF. The CDR3, as DNA: TGTGCCAGCAGCACACAGGGGGGGACTGAAGCTTTCTTT.

This rearrangement joins TRBV27 to TRBJ1-2; 12 positions match TRBD1. Germline CDR1 reads MNHEY; CDR2 reads SMNVEV (reference sequence). The CDR3 extends over 17 amino acids. Losses at the gene ends were 1 base for V and 4 bases for J; bases not matched to a gene: 7. CDR3 bases: TGTGCCAGCAGTTTATACGCCGGGACAGGGGGCGTCTATGGCTACACCTTC. It codes for CASSLYAGTGGVYGYTF.

The chain employs TRBV30 and TRBJ2-6; 9 bases map to TRBD1. This CDR3 is built from 17 residues. Trimming at V came to 0 bases and at J to 2 bases, leaving 5 bases not matched to a gene. Germline CDR1 is GTSNPN and CDR2 is SVGIG (reference sequence). CDR3 DNA: TGTGCCTGGAGTGTATGGGACAGGGAGGCTGGGGCCAACGTCCTGACTTTC. Encoded protein: CAWSVWDREAGANVLTF.